A selection of T cell receptor beta chains follows, all from one sample in a study of blood T cell repertoires in COVID-19. Profiled with immunoSEQ multiplex PCR; TCRdb holds only in-frame clones, not every one. This table holds over 130,000 clones, approximately 88% found once. Sequencing was performed on peripheral blood. Every receptor here comes from a human donor in a cohort sampled during active COVID-19. The CDR3 runs from the conserved cysteine through the conserved F or W.

v_call cdr3_aa
TRBV11-1 CASSGRTGGSYEQYF
TRBV6-5 CASRGTGISGELFF
TRBV27 CASSPQGGVTYEQYF
TRBV5-1 CASSAGGVNYGYTF
TRBV21-1 CASSKLSGGFVEKLFF
TRBV7-3 CASSLWGLHSGGYTF
TRBV10-2 CASSDPGTNSGNTIYF
TRBV29-1 CSVDYGRNEQFF
TRBV12-3/TRBV12-4 CASSFGGADEQFF
TRBV3-1/TRBV3-2 CASNLGQGQNTIYF
TRBV19 CASSPSRTDAVKAYEQYF
TRBV10-3 CAIRASGGEYEQFF
TRBV2 CASSQGWDYGYTF
TRBV7-9 CASSPGAGDTEAFF
TRBV13 CASSIQGSYEQYF
TRBV5-6 CASNHQSSAYEQYF
TRBV7-2 CASSFRGHRSYEQYF
TRBV7-3 CASSFEPSSGYNEQFF
TRBV19 CASSKTSGDYNEQFF
TRBV27 CASSPPGQYNEQFF
TRBV6-5 CASRTQSLLNYGYTF
TRBV9 CASSVASGPTNEKLFF
TRBV7-9 CASSLRARGHGSEAFF
TRBV5-4 CASSFGLAGASTDTQYF
TRBV6-1 CASSERGQPQHF
TRBV5-1 CASHTSGNEQYF
TRBV29-1 CSVESGLTYNEQFF
TRBV20-1 CSASITDLPNQPQHF
TRBV19 CASSIIDTGGRSPLHF
TRBV18 CASSPTGGYSNQPQHF
TRBV7-2 CASSPGRGNTEAFF
TRBV3-1/TRBV3-2 CASSQIQQTQAGNTIYF
TRBV9 CASSDGTSGGLYEQYF
TRBV18 CASSRPGTEAFF
TRBV12-3/TRBV12-4 CASRPLASGDLFF
TRBV7-6 CASSLALGAETNEKLFF
TRBV7-9 CASSIVRDRGRTNYGYTF
TRBV9 CASSVGGRASTDTQYF
TRBV2 CASRRDSGSIPLHF
TRBV14 CASSSHLTVGYTF
TRBV11-2 CASSLDLYGYGTEAFF
TRBV19 CASSAAGTVNTGELFF
TRBV5-1 CASSLGGNTGELFF
TRBV3-1/TRBV3-2 CASSQDLVTVSYGYTF
TRBV6-1 CASSEGHLDEQFF
TRBV7-2 CASSFNRNSNQPQHF
TRBV19 CASRSDREGNNSPLHF
TRBV5-1 CASSTSGTNTGELFF
TRBV18 CASSPDRGWYGYTF
TRBV4-2 CASSQDGGGVEQYF
TRBV9 CASSYTGQSYNEQFF
TRBV4-2 CASSQGAGGGYTF
TRBV16 CASSQFVSLNTEAFF
TRBV7-9 CASSNRTGGNTEAFF
TRBV6-5 CASSYSRGSGGAEQYF